The 6 T cell receptor beta chains below all came from one sample that was sequenced in a study of control samples from healthy donors and cancer patients. The method was immunoSEQ multiplex PCR; TCRdb's version includes in-frame clones alone and lacks a portion of them. The repertoire holds fewer than 200,000 clones, with nearly 96% as singletons. Sequenced: blood. The receptors were sampled from a woman aged 30 to 39 in good health.

The chain joins TRBV19 to TRBJ1-2; D might be TRBD1 (5 bases). V was pared by 2 bases and J by 1 base, with 8 bases between. The CDR3 is 14 amino acids. Looked up from germline, CDR1 is LNHDA and CDR2 is SQIVND (reference sequence). The CDR3 is CASSISRDNYGYTF. CDR3 nucleotides: TGTGCCAGTAGTATAAGCAGGGATAACTATGGCTACACCTTC.

This chain links TRBV3-1 (or the pseudogene TRBV3-2) with TRBJ2-7; D gene unclear. This CDR3 is 13 amino acids long. The germline gives CDR1 LGHDT, CDR2 YNNKEL (reference sequence). V lost 1 base and J lost 7, with 11 bases in between. CDR3 region: CASSQGLMGEQYF. CDR3 nucleotide sequence: TGTGCCAGCAGCCAAGGACTTATGGGGGAGCAGTACTTC.

Here the CDR3 DNA reads TGTGCCAGCAGTCGCGGGACTAGCGTTGATGAGCAGTTCTTC. Protein: CASSRGTSVDEQFF. J is TRBJ2-1 and V is TRBV6-5; the match to TRBD2 covers 10 bases. From germline, CDR1 is MNHEY and CDR2 SVGAGI. The CDR3 contains 14 residues. V shed 5 bases, J shed 8 bases, and the junction held 6 bases outside the gene matches.

This clone was observed once. V usage is TRBV5-1 and J usage is TRBJ2-3; no clear D. CDR1 is SGHRS, CDR2 YFSETQ, per germline. The CDR3 is 14 amino acids. Trimming removed 4 bases at V and 3 bases at J, with 12 bases between. DNA for the CDR3: TGCGCCAGCAGCGCAACAGACTTTACAGATACGCAGTATTTT. Its translation: CASSATDFTDTQYF.

The chain employs TRBV28 and TRBJ2-4, with D unresolved. Germline CDR1 and CDR2: MDHEN and SYDVKM. The CDR3 sequence is 16 residues long. The ends were cut back, 3 bases at V and 0 bases at J, with 12 bases in the middle. The CDR3 DNA reads as TGTGCCAGCAGTTTCCCGGGTCTTCTAGCCAAAAACATTCAGTACTTC. It is translated as CASSFPGLLAKNIQYF.

The genes are TRBV7-6 and TRBJ2-3; D is undetermined. From germline, CDR1 is SGHVS and CDR2 FNYEAQ. This CDR3 is 13 amino acids long. Trimming cost V 0 bases and J 0 bases, with 1 base left between them. CDR3 nucleotides: TGTGCCAGCAGCTTAGCTAGCACAGATACGCAGTATTTT. This codes for CASSLASTDTQYF. The full variable domain, its missing parts supplied by reference TRBV7-6 and TRBJ2-3, is GAGVSQSPRYKVTKRGQDVALRCDPISGHVSLYWYRQALGQGPEFLTYFNYEAQQDKSGLPNDRFSAERPEGSISTLTIQRTEQRDSAMYRCASSLASTDTQYFGPGTRLTVL.